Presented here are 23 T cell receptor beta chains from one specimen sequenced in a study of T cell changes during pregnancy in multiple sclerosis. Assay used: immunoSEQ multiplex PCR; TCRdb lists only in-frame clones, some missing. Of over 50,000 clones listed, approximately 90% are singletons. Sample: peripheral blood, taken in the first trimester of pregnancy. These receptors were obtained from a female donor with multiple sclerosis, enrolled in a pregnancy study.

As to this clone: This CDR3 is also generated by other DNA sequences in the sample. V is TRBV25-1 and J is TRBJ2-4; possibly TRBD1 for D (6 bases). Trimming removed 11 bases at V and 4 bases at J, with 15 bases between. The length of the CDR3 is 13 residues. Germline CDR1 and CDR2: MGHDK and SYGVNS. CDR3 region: CAHHPGQKNIQYF. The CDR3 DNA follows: TGTGCCCACCACCCCGGACAGAAAAACATTCAGTACTTC.

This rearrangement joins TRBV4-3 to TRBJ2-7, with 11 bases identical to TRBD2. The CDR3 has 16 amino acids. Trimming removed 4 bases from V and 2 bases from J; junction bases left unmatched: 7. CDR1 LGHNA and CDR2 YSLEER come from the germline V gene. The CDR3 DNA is TGCGCCAGCAGCCTCGGCACTAGCGGGGGAACCTACGAGCAGTACTTC. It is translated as CASSLGTSGGTYEQYF.

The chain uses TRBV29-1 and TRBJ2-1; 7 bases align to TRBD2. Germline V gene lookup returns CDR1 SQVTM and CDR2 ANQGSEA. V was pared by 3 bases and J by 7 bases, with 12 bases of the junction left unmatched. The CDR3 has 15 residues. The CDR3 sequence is CSVEDSGLVGNEQFF. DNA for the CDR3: TGCAGCGTTGAGGATAGCGGGTTGGTTGGGAATGAGCAGTTCTTC.

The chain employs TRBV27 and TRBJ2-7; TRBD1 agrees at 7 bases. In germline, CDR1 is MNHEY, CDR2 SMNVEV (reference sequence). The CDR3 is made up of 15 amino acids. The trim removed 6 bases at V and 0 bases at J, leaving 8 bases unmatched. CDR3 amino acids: CASRPRDSPSYEQYF. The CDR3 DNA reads TGTGCCAGCAGGCCCCGGGACAGCCCCTCCTACGAGCAGTACTTC.

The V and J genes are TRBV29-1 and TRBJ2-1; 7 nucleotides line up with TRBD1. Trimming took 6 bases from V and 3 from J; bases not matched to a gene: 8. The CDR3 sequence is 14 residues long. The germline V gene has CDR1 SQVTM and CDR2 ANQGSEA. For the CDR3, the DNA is TGCAGCGTCGCCAGGGACAGTCTCTACAATGAGCAGTTCTTC. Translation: CSVARDSLYNEQFF.

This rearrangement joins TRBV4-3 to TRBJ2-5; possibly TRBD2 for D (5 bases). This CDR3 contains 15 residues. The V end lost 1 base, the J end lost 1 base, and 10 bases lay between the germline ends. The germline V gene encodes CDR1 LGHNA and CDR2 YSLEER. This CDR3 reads CASSQAVASQETQYF. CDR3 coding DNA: TGCGCCAGCAGCCAAGCGGTAGCGAGCCAAGAGACCCAGTACTTC.

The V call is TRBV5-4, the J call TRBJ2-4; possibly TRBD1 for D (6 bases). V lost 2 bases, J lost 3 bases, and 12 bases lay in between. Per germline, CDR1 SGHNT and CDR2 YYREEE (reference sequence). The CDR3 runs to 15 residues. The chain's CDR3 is CASSLQTDSKNIQYF. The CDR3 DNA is TGTGCCAGCAGCTTACAAACGGACAGCAAAAACATTCAGTACTTC.

The CDR3 coding sequence is TGTGCCAGCAGCTTACTTAGCGGGAGGTGGTCCGGGGAGCTGTTTTTT. Translation: CASSLLSGRWSGELFF. The rearrangement joins TRBV5-6 to TRBJ2-2, with 10 bases identical to TRBD2. V trimming: 2 bases; J trimming: 6 bases; junction bases outside the gene matches: 7. The CDR3 has 16 amino acids. In germline, CDR1 is SGHDT, CDR2 YYEEEE.

The CDR3 loop is CASSARRGGHQPQHF. The CDR3 region has the DNA TGTGCCAGCAGTGCCCGCCGGGGTGGGCATCAGCCCCAGCATTTT. The chain is built from TRBV6-1 and TRBJ1-5; D is unclear. With 4 bases removed from V and 5 bases from J, the gap between germline ends came to 15 bases. The V gene's germline CDR1 is MNHNS and CDR2 SASEGT. The CDR3 consists of 15 residues.

The CDR3 DNA reads as TGTGCCAGTAGTACTTGGGACAGTGGATGGACCCAGTACTTC. As protein: CASSTWDSGWTQYF. The V gene is TRBV19, the J gene TRBJ2-5; 7 bases map to TRBD1. Germline loops: CDR1 LNHDA, CDR2 SQIVND (reference sequence). The CDR3 contains 14 residues. Trimming cost V 4 bases and J 7 bases; bases outside gene matches: 9.

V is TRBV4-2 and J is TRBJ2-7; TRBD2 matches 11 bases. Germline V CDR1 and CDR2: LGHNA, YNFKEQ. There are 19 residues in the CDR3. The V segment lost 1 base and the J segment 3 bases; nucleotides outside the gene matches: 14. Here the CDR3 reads CASSQAVGTSGSKDYEQYF. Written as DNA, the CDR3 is TGTGCCAGCAGCCAAGCGGTTGGCACTAGCGGGAGTAAAGACTACGAGCAGTACTTC.

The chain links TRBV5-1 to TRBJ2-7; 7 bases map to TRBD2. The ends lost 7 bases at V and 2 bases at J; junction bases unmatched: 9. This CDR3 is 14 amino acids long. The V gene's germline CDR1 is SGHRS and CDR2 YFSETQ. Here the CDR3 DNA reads TGCGCCAGCCATTTGGGGGGGAGGGCCTACGAGCAGTACTTC. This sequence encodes CASHLGGRAYEQYF.

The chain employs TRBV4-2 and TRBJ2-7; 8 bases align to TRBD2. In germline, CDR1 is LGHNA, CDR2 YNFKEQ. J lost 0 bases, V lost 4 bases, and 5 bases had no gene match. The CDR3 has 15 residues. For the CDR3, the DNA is TGTGCCAGCAGCCCCCGACTAGCGAGCTCCTACGAGCAGTACTTC. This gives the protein CASSPRLASSYEQYF.

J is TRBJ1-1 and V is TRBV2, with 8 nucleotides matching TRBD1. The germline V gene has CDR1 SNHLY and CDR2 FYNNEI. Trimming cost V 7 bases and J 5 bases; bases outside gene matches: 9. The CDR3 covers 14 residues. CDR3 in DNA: TGTGCCAGCAACCCTCAGGGGGCAAAGACTGAAGCTTTCTTT. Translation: CASNPQGAKTEAFF.

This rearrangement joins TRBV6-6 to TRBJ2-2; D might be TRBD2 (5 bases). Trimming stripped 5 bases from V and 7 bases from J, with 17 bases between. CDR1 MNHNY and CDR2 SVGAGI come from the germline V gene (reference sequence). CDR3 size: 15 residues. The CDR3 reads CASSRTPAAGGELFF. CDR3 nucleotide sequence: TGTGCCAGCAGTCGGACCCCCGCGGCGGGCGGGGAGCTGTTTTTT.

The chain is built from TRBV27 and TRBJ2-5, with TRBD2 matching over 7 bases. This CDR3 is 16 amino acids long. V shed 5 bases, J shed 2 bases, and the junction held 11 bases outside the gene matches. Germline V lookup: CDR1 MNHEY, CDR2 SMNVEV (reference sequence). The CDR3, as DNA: TGTGCCAGCAGTCCGGGACTACCGAGGAGGCAAGAGACCCAGTACTTC. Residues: CASSPGLPRRQETQYF.

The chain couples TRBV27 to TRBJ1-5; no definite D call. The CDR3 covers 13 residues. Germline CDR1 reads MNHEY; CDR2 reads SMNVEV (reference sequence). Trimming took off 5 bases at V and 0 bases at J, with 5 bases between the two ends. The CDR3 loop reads CASSLFSNQPQHF. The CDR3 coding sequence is TGTGCCAGCAGTCTTTTTAGCAATCAGCCCCAGCATTTT.

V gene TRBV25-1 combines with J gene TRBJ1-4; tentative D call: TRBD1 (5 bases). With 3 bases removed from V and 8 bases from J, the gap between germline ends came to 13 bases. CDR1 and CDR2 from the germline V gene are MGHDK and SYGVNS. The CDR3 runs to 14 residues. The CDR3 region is CASSDDRGREKLFF. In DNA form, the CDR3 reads TGTGCCAGCAGTGATGATAGGGGTCGGGAAAAACTGTTTTTT.

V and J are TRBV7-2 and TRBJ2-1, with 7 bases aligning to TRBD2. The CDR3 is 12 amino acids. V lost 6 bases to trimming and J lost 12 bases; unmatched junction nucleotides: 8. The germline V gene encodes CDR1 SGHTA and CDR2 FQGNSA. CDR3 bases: TGTGCCAGCAGTCAGCGGACTAGTCGGCAGTTCTTC. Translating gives CASSQRTSRQFF.

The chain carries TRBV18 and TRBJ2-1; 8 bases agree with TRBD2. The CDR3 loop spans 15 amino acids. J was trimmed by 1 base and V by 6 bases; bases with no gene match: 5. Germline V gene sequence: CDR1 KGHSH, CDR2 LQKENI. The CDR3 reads CASSITSGSYNEQFF. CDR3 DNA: TGTGCCAGCTCTATAACTAGCGGATCCTACAATGAGCAGTTCTTC.

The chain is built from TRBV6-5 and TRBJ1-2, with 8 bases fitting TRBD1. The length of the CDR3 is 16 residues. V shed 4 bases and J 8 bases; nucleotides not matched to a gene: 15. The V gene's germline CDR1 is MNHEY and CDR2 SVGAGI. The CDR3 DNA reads TGTGCCAGCAGTTCTTGGACAGGGAAGGGAGGTGAGGGCTACACCTTC. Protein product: CASSSWTGKGGEGYTF.

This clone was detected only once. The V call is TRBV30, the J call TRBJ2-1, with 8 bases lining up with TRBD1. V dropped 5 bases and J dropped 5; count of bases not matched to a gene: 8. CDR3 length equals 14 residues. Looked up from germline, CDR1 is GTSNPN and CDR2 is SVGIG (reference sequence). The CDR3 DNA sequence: TGTGCCTGGTTGGGTGGGACAGGCAACAATGAGCAGTTCTTC. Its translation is CAWLGGTGNNEQFF.

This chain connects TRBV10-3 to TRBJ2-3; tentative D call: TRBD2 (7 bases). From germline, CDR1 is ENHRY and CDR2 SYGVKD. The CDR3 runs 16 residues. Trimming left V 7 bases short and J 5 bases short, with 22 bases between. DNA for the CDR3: TGTGCCATCATGGGGGGGCAGGGGAAGATGGGAGATACGCAGTATTTT. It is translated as CAIMGGQGKMGDTQYF.